The 31 T cell receptor beta chains presented below share a single source sample, sequenced in a study of cytomegalovirus exposure and HLA in healthy donors. Primers for the PCR totalled 60 Vbeta and 13 Jbeta. Sequencing was performed with immunoSEQ multiplex PCR; in TCRdb, only in-frame clones are kept and a portion is missing. The data show under 200,000 clones, approximately 80% seen once. The specimen was PBMCs. The receptors originated from a male donor in good health and CMV-seropositive.

The chain is built from TRBV28 and TRBJ2-5; 13 bases match TRBD2. The CDR3 covers 17 residues. V shed 8 bases and J 1 base; nucleotides not matched to a gene: 10. Germline lookup yields CDR1 MDHEN and CDR2 SYDVKM. The CDR3 loop reads CASCETSGREGQETQYF. The CDR3 DNA is TGTGCCAGCTGTGAAACTAGCGGGAGGGAGGGCCAAGAGACCCAGTACTTC.

This clone was seen once. The J gene is TRBJ2-7, the V gene TRBV27; D perhaps matches TRBD2 (5 bases). The germline CDR1 and CDR2 sequences are MNHEY and SMNVEV (reference sequence). Trimming stripped 6 bases from V and 2 bases from J, with 17 bases between. This CDR3 region has 15 residues. The CDR3 protein is CASSRRARGTYEQYF. The CDR3 DNA is TGTGCCAGCAGCCGTCGGGCCCGGGGAACCTACGAGCAGTACTTC.

CDR3 amino acids: CASSPPGAGGSEQYF. CDR3 in DNA: TGCGCCAGCAGCCCCCCTGGGGCAGGGGGGTCCGAGCAGTACTTC. The rearrangement uses TRBV5-1 and TRBJ2-7; D may be TRBD1 (7 bases). The germline V gene encodes CDR1 SGHRS and CDR2 YFSETQ. CDR3 length equals 15 residues. V was pared by 4 bases and J by 6 bases, with 20 bases between.

The CDR3 nucleotides read TGCAGTGCTCACAGGGACGAAGCTTTCTTT. The encoded protein is CSAHRDEAFF. V is TRBV20-1 and J is TRBJ1-1; maybe TRBD1 (6 bases). The germline CDR1 and CDR2 sequences are DFQATT and SNEGSKA (reference sequence). The CDR3 has 10 residues. The V gene lost 5 bases and the J gene lost 8 bases, with 9 bases spanning the gap.

J is TRBJ2-4 and V is TRBV27; 9 bases are a match to TRBD2. V shed 5 bases and J 3 bases; nucleotides not matched to a gene: 11. CDR1 and CDR2 from the germline V gene are MNHEY and SMNVEV (reference sequence). The CDR3 extends over 17 amino acids. Written as DNA, the CDR3 is TGTGCCAGCAGTCCGCGGGGGCGGGAGGGGGGCAAAAACATTCAGTACTTC. Protein product: CASSPRGREGGKNIQYF.

The V gene is TRBV5-4, the J gene TRBJ1-1, with D possibly matching TRBD1 (6 bases). The CDR3 extends over 15 amino acids. Trimming took 0 bases from V and 5 from J, leaving 14 bases between them. Germline CDR1 reads SGHNT; CDR2 reads YYREEE (reference sequence). CDR3 residues: CASSLAGRGGTEAFF. The DNA of the CDR3 is TGTGCCAGCAGCTTGGCTGGCAGGGGAGGGACTGAAGCTTTCTTT. Combining the CDR3 with reference TRBV5-4 and TRBJ1-1 gives the whole variable domain ETGVTQSPTHLIKTRGQQVTLRCSSQSGHNTVSWYQQALGQGPQFIFQYYREEENGRGNFPPRFSGLQFPNYSSELNVNALELDDSALYLCASSLAGRGGTEAFFGQGTRLTVV.

This clone was observed once. The chain combines TRBV10-3 with TRBJ2-1; perhaps TRBD2 as D (6 bases). The V end lost 3 bases, the J end lost 8 bases, and 11 bases lay between the germline ends. There are 13 residues in the CDR3. Germline V CDR1 and CDR2: ENHRY, SYGVKD. The CDR3 sequence: CAISDGSSDEQFF. In DNA, the CDR3 is TGTGCCATCAGTGACGGGAGTAGTGATGAGCAGTTCTTC.

The chain carries TRBV27 and TRBJ2-7; TRBD2 matches at 8 bases. J gave up 3 bases and V 5 bases, and 9 bases lay outside the gene matches. CDR1 and CDR2 (germline): MNHEY, SMNVEV (reference sequence). This CDR3 is built from 15 residues. The CDR3 spells CASSPSSGSIYEQYF. In DNA, the CDR3 is TGTGCCAGCAGTCCCTCGAGCGGGAGCATCTACGAGCAGTACTTC.

This clone was seen only a few times. The rearrangement uses TRBV28 and TRBJ1-1; no firm D call. The germline gives CDR1 MDHEN, CDR2 SYDVKM. The ends were cut back, 5 bases at V and 1 base at J, with 8 bases in the middle. The CDR3 has 13 amino acids. The CDR3 region is CASSETPNTEAFF. DNA for the CDR3: TGTGCCAGCAGTGAGACTCCGAACACTGAAGCTTTCTTT. The variable domain in full, completed from reference TRBV28 and TRBJ1-1, reads DVKVTQSSRYLVKRTGEKVFLECVQDMDHENMFWYRQDPGLGLRLIYFSYDVKMKEKGDIPEGYSVSREKKERFSLILESASTNQTSMYLCASSETPNTEAFFGQGTRLTVV.

The CDR3 sequence is CASSPQETGELFF. CDR3 coding DNA: TGTGCCAGCAGCCCCCAGGAAACCGGGGAGCTGTTTTTT. V and J are TRBV28 and TRBJ2-2; D gene ambiguous. The V gene's germline CDR1 is MDHEN and CDR2 SYDVKM. This CDR3 contains 13 residues. V was clipped by 6 bases and J by 5 bases, with 10 bases between them. Filled out from reference TRBV28 and TRBJ2-2, the complete variable domain reads DVKVTQSSRYLVKRTGEKVFLECVQDMDHENMFWYRQDPGLGLRLIYFSYDVKMKEKGDIPEGYSVSREKKERFSLILESASTNQTSMYLCASSPQETGELFFGEGSRLTVL.

The V and J genes are TRBV19 and TRBJ2-7; 12 nucleotides line up with TRBD2. This CDR3 region has 14 residues. In germline, CDR1 is LNHDA, CDR2 SQIVND (reference sequence). The trim removed 3 bases at V and 6 bases at J, leaving 3 bases unmatched. CDR3 residues: CASSMTSGSLEQYF. CDR3 nucleotides: TGTGCCAGTAGTATGACTAGCGGGAGTCTCGAGCAGTACTTC.

The V gene is TRBV19, the J gene TRBJ2-1; TRBD2 matches at 8 bases. CDR1 and CDR2 from the germline V gene are LNHDA and SQIVND (reference sequence). After removal of 3 bases from V and 14 bases from J, the junction contained 18 bases not matched to a gene. The CDR3 loop spans 16 amino acids. The CDR3 region is CASSMPAGGEYRRKFF. The CDR3 nucleotides read TGTGCCAGTAGTATGCCAGCCGGGGGGGAGTATCGCAGGAAGTTCTTC.

The V and J genes are TRBV6-1 and TRBJ1-3; D perhaps matches TRBD1 (5 bases). CDR1 and CDR2 (germline): MNHNS, SASEGT. The CDR3 has 14 residues. The V end lost 1 base, the J end lost 8 bases, and 12 bases lay between the germline ends. In nucleotides, the CDR3 is TGTGCCAGCAGTGAAGTTGACAGTGGGGACACCATATATTTT. Protein product: CASSEVDSGDTIYF.

This clone was seen just once. CDR3 sequence (DNA): TGTGCCTGGAGTTTGGGCACTGGAAACACCATATATTTT. Amino acids: CAWSLGTGNTIYF. The J gene is TRBJ1-3, the V gene TRBV30; D is unresolved. This CDR3 has 13 amino acids. Trimming took off 2 bases at V and 2 bases at J, with 7 bases between the two ends. The germline V gene encodes CDR1 GTSNPN and CDR2 SVGIG (reference sequence). The whole variable domain, filled in from reference TRBV30 and TRBJ1-3, reads SQTIHQWPATLVQPVGSPLSLECTVEGTSNPNLYWYRQAAGRGLQLLFYSVGIGQISSEVPQNLSASRPQDRQFILSSKKLLLSDSGFYLCAWSLGTGNTIYFGEGSWLTVV.

This clone was observed a single time. The chain has TRBV7-9 and TRBJ1-1; D is unclear. This CDR3 comprises 13 residues. V was trimmed by 1 base and J by 6 bases, leaving 9 bases between them. Germline CDR1 reads SEHNR; CDR2 reads FQNEAQ (reference sequence). The CDR3 is CASSLVGLSEAFF. CDR3 nucleotide sequence: TGTGCCAGCAGCTTAGTCGGGTTATCTGAAGCTTTCTTT.

This chain links TRBV14 with TRBJ2-1, with TRBD2 as a possible D gene (5 bases). V was pared by 4 bases and J by 4 bases, with 11 bases between. The germline V gene encodes CDR1 SGHDN and CDR2 FVKESK. CDR3 length equals 14 residues. The CDR3 DNA is TGTGCCAGCAGCCCAGGCGGGCCGTACAATGAGCAGTTCTTC. Its protein product is CASSPGGPYNEQFF.

The chain employs TRBV6-6 and TRBJ1-2; D is undetermined. Germline CDR1 MNHNY, CDR2 SVGAGI (reference sequence). CDR3 length: 13 amino acids. The ends were cut back, 6 bases at V and 2 bases at J, with 10 bases in the middle. The DNA for the CDR3 is TGTGCCAGCAGAGAGGGAGGGAACTATGGCTACACCTTC. It translates to CASREGGNYGYTF.

The rearrangement joins TRBV6-5 to TRBJ1-2, with 10 bases identical to TRBD1. Germline V gene data show CDR1 as MNHEY and CDR2 as SVGAGI. The V segment lost 6 bases and the J segment 6 bases; nucleotides outside the gene matches: 4. The CDR3 has 13 residues. The CDR3 loop reads CASRHGQGDGYTF. Here the CDR3 DNA reads TGTGCCAGCAGACATGGACAGGGGGATGGCTACACCTTC.

As regards this clone: The junction and the germline gene differ at one end; a read error may be behind it. The rearrangement joins TRBV18 to TRBJ2-7; 12 bases align to TRBD2. Germline assignment: CDR1 KGHSH and CDR2 LQKENI. This CDR3 comprises 16 residues. The CDR3, as DNA: TGTGCCAGCTCGCCACTAGCGGGGGGTATTTGGGGCGAGCAGTACTTC. Residues: CASSPLAGGIWGEQYF.

V and J are TRBV4-1 and TRBJ2-1; 7 bases line up with TRBD2. Germline-derived CDR1 and CDR2 are MGHRA and YSYEKL. Trimming took 0 bases from V and 5 from J; bases not matched to a gene: 19. The CDR3 extends over 20 amino acids. This CDR3 reads CASSQDGLGGPRGAHNEQFF. The CDR3 DNA reads TGCGCCAGCAGCCAAGATGGGCTGGGAGGGCCGAGGGGCGCCCACAATGAGCAGTTCTTC.

With regard to this clone: Compared with germline, one end of the junction differs, possibly owing to a read error. The rearrangement uses TRBV7-7 and TRBJ2-1; 12 bases agree with TRBD2. Germline V gives CDR1 SSHAT, CDR2 FNYEAQ (reference sequence). The CDR3 runs to 16 residues. The CDR3 protein is CASSLELAGGLNEQFF. In nucleotides, the CDR3 is TGTGCTAGCAGCTTGGAACTAGCGGGAGGCCTCAATGAGCAGTTCTTC.

This chain links TRBV29-1 with TRBJ1-1; 10 bases map to TRBD1. The CDR3 length is 13 residues. Looked up from germline, CDR1 is SQVTM and CDR2 is ANQGSEA. Unmatched junction bases numbered 5, after V lost 5 bases and J lost 5 bases. CDR3 sequence reads: CSVRQGASTEAFF. DNA of the CDR3: TGCAGCGTTAGACAGGGGGCATCAACTGAAGCTTTCTTT. The whole variable domain, remainder taken from reference TRBV29-1 and TRBJ1-1, is SAVISQKPSRDICQRGTSLTIQCQVDSQVTMMFWYRQQPGQSLTLIATANQGSEATYESGFVIDKFPISRPNLTFSTLTVSNMSPEDSSIYLCSVRQGASTEAFFGQGTRLTVV.

The chain joins TRBV14 to TRBJ2-7; D remains unclear. The CDR3 spans 12 residues. V dropped 5 bases and J dropped 5 bases, with 10 bases sitting between them. The germline CDR1 and CDR2 sequences are SGHDN and FVKESK. The DNA for the CDR3 is TGTGCCAGCAGCGTACACCTTGACGAGCAGTACTTC. Encoded protein: CASSVHLDEQYF. The full variable domain, rest sourced from reference TRBV14 and TRBJ2-7, is EAGVTQFPSHSVIEKGQTVTLRCDPISGHDNLYWYRRVMGKEIKFLLHFVKESKQDESGMPNNRFLAERTGGTYSTLKVQPAELEDSGVYFCASSVHLDEQYFGPGTRLTVT.

This chain joins TRBV6-5 and TRBJ2-7, with D unclear. Germline loops: CDR1 MNHEY, CDR2 SVGAGI. V lost 5 bases and J lost 3, with 5 bases in between. The CDR3 extends over 11 amino acids. The DNA of the CDR3 is TGTGCCAGCAGTCGAGGCTACGAGCAGTACTTC. Translating gives CASSRGYEQYF.

The genes are TRBV7-2 and TRBJ2-1; 9 nucleotides agree with TRBD2. CDR1 and CDR2 from the germline V gene are SGHTA and FQGNSA. The trim removed 1 base at V and 4 bases at J, leaving 8 bases unmatched. The CDR3 covers 17 residues. The DNA for the CDR3 is TGTGCCAGCAGCTTAGAGGGTCTAGCGGGATTTTACAATGAGCAGTTCTTC. It encodes CASSLEGLAGFYNEQFF.

A remark on this clone: Other nucleotide sequences from this sample produce the same CDR3. V is TRBV2 and J is TRBJ1-6; D is ambiguous. The V gene's germline CDR1 is SNHLY and CDR2 FYNNEI. V was clipped by 6 bases and J by 6 bases, with 18 bases between them. The CDR3 totals 16 residues. DNA of the CDR3: TGTGCCAGCAGGAAGGGAGGGATGGGCTTTAATTCACCCCTCCACTTT. This sequence encodes CASRKGGMGFNSPLHF.

The V and J genes are TRBV7-8 and TRBJ1-2; a possible D gene is TRBD1 (6 bases). Germline V gene sequence: CDR1 SGHVS, CDR2 FQNEAQ. The length of the CDR3 is 12 residues. Between the trimmed V and J ends, which lost 4 bases and 5 bases, there was a span of 8 bases. CDR3 sequence reads: CASSWTDYGYTF. CDR3 bases: TGTGCCAGCAGCTGGACAGATTATGGCTACACCTTC.

The chain has TRBV4-1 and TRBJ2-1; the match to TRBD2 covers 14 bases. Germline V gene lookup returns CDR1 MGHRA and CDR2 YSYEKL. The V segment lost 4 bases and the J segment 5 bases; nucleotides outside the gene matches: 10. This CDR3 region has 18 residues. As DNA, the CDR3 is TGCGCCAGCAGCCCCGGGGGACTAGCGGGAGCTGGCCACAATGAGCAGTTCTTC. Translating it yields CASSPGGLAGAGHNEQFF.

V and J are TRBV27 and TRBJ1-1; TRBD1 agrees at 7 bases. The CDR3 is 14 amino acids. Per the germline V gene, CDR1 is MNHEY and CDR2 is SMNVEV (reference sequence). V trimming: 7 bases; J trimming: 4 bases; junction bases outside the gene matches: 9. DNA for the CDR3: TGTGCCAGCAATCCTACAGGGGATCCCACTGAAGCTTTCTTT. It yields the protein CASNPTGDPTEAFF.

This chain uses TRBV7-8 with TRBJ1-1, with unresolved D. Germline CDR1 and CDR2: SGHVS and FQNEAQ. This CDR3 spans 14 amino acids. The ends were cut back, 5 bases at V and 0 bases at J, with 10 bases in the middle. The CDR3 sequence: CASSKRFLNTEAFF. In nucleotides, the CDR3 is TGTGCCAGCAGCAAGCGCTTCTTGAACACTGAAGCTTTCTTT.

The chain carries TRBV27 and TRBJ2-4, with TRBD2 matching 8 bases. CDR3 length: 14 amino acids. The V gene end was trimmed by 5 bases and the J gene end by 7 bases; junction bases not matched to a gene: 7. Germline V gives CDR1 MNHEY, CDR2 SMNVEV (reference sequence). As DNA, the CDR3 is TGTGCCAGCAGTCGGGGGGGTGCGGGCAACATTCAGTACTTC. Translated: CASSRGGAGNIQYF.